The clone carrying this T cell receptor beta chain was observed at least ten times. Antigen specificity is unknown. This sample was taken from a study of read filtering for tumor transcriptome and immune sequencing. Study-level points and caveats: RNA-seq captured clonotypes less deeply and reliably than IR-seq.

From roughly 390 ng of RNA, a library with molecular barcoded alpha/delta and beta/gamma adaptors was made. TCRdb passed the reads through MiXCR, listing each CDR3 protein once. Of about 46,000 distinct CDR3 sequences in the sample, about 20% are singletons; the top ten hold 30% to 45%. The CDR3 is 14 residues long. The junction had 5 bases not matched to a gene; V was cut back by 0 bases and J by 9 bases. Germline CDR1 is SGHTA and CDR2 is FQGTGA. The J gene is TRBJ2-1, the V gene TRBV7-3, with 7 nucleotides matching TRBD2. The sequenced sample was a population of CD138-negative cells sorted from bone marrow. The sequence was obtained from a donor aged 40 or older with multiple myeloma. DNA of the CDR3: TGTGCCAGCAGCTTAACGGGGGGGAGCCCTGAGCAGTTCTTC. Translated, it gives CASSLTGGSPEQFF.